This T cell receptor beta chain is drawn from a study of CD8+ T cells in alopecia areata. General study results and limits: Unlike in mice, where it was clearer, TCR sharing across patients was less clear, possibly HLA-related. For baseline CD8+ expansion, any link to response stays uncertain with one nonresponder.

A remark on this clone: Its cognate antigen is unknown.

Following extraction, RNA underwent reverse transcription to cDNA, which served as the sequencing template. TCRdb's table, derived via immunoSEQ multiplex PCR, lists solely in-frame clones and lacks some. In the table there are roughly 220,000 clones, approximately 67% of which are singletons. Germline V lookup: CDR1 SGHRS, CDR2 YFSETQ. This CDR3 region has 15 residues. V was pared by 3 bases and J by 3 bases, with 5 bases of the junction left unmatched. This sample's treatment: oral pan-JAK inhibitor, 5-10 mg twice daily. Individuals with alopecia areata gave both lesional scalp punch biopsies and peripheral blood for collection.

Here the sequenced sample was CD4+ T cells sorted from blood, taken around week 44, from a patient treated with tofacitinib. V and J are TRBV5-1 and TRBJ2-7, with 11 bases identical to TRBD1. The receptor was isolated from a human donor with alopecia areata. For the CDR3, the DNA is TGCGCCAGCAGCTCCGGGACAGGGGGTAACTACGAGCAGTACTTC. It is translated as CASSSGTGGNYEQYF.